One and the same sample provided the 19 T cell receptor beta chains below, sequenced in a study of blood T cell repertoires in COVID-19. Assay used: immunoSEQ multiplex PCR; TCRdb lists only in-frame clones, some missing. There are under 500,000 clones in the sample; roughly 87% occur only once, and around 1.8% lies in the top ten. The sequenced sample was PBMCs or T cells enriched from blood (not recorded which). The receptors were sampled from a woman aged 18 to 35 with acute COVID-19.

V usage is TRBV6-1 and J usage is TRBJ2-7, with 8 nucleotides matching TRBD1. Germline V gives CDR1 MNHNS, CDR2 SASEGT. Trimming cost V 3 bases and J 5 bases; bases outside gene matches: 6. This CDR3 spans 14 amino acids. In DNA form, the CDR3 reads TGTGCCAGCAGTGACATAAGACAGGGGAACGAGCAGTACTTC. Protein: CASSDIRQGNEQYF.

This chain joins TRBV5-1 and TRBJ2-1; TRBD2 matches 9 bases. CDR1 and CDR2 from the germline V gene are SGHRS and YFSETQ. Losses at the gene ends were 0 bases for V and 15 bases for J; bases not matched to a gene: 7. The length of the CDR3 is 13 residues. CDR3 in DNA: TGCGCCAGCAGCTTGGTCTCTAGCGGGACTCGGTTCTTC. Protein product: CASSLVSSGTRFF.

The rearrangement uses TRBV18 and TRBJ1-3, with a weak D call TRBD1 (5 bases). The CDR3 has 15 amino acids. CDR1 KGHSH and CDR2 LQKENI come from the germline V gene. V dropped 2 bases and J dropped 4 bases, with 12 bases sitting between them. The CDR3 here is CASSPLQGSGNTIYF. Written as DNA, the CDR3 is TGTGCCAGCTCACCATTGCAGGGTTCAGGAAACACCATATATTTT.

The rearrangement joins TRBV19 to TRBJ1-1, with 8 bases fitting TRBD1. Per germline, CDR1 LNHDA and CDR2 SQIVND (reference sequence). J was trimmed by 4 bases and V by 5 bases; bases with no gene match: 9. CDR3 length: 15 amino acids. CDR3 protein: CASSPRTGSGTEAFF. The CDR3 nucleotides read TGTGCCAGTAGTCCCCGGACAGGGTCGGGCACTGAAGCTTTCTTT.

The rearrangement uses TRBV19 and TRBJ2-5; D gene ambiguous. The germline V gene has CDR1 LNHDA and CDR2 SQIVND (reference sequence). The length of the CDR3 is 12 residues. The V gene lost 5 bases and the J gene lost 0 bases, with 4 bases spanning the gap. The CDR3 here is CASSSYQETQYF. CDR3 sequence (DNA): TGTGCCAGTAGTTCGTACCAAGAGACCCAGTACTTC.

The chain combines TRBV5-8 with TRBJ2-3; 13 bases line up with TRBD2. V trimming: 2 bases; J trimming: 2 bases; junction bases outside the gene matches: 5. The length of the CDR3 is 17 residues. Germline V gene lookup returns CDR1 SGHTS and CDR2 YDEGEE. CDR3 residues: CASSFTGTSGATDTQYF. In DNA, the CDR3 is TGTGCCAGCAGCTTTACTGGGACTAGCGGGGCCACAGATACGCAGTATTTT.

V and J are TRBV5-6 and TRBJ2-1, with TRBD1 identical over 7 bases. V trimming: 0 bases; J trimming: 0 bases; junction bases outside the gene matches: 6. This CDR3 has 17 residues. Looked up from germline, CDR1 is SGHDT and CDR2 is YYEEEE. CDR3: CASSLGGTANSYNEQFF. CDR3 sequence (DNA): TGTGCCAGCAGCTTGGGAGGGACAGCGAACTCCTACAATGAGCAGTTCTTC.

This clone was seen only a few times. Compared with germline, one end of the junction differs, possibly owing to a read error. The V gene is TRBV3-1 (or the pseudogene TRBV3-2), the J gene TRBJ2-5, with D perhaps matching TRBD1 (5 bases). The CDR3 spans 15 residues. Germline CDR1 LGHDT, CDR2 YNNKEL (reference sequence). CDR3 protein: CASSQETANQETQYF. CDR3 bases: TGTGCCAGCAGTCAAGAGACAGCGAACCAAGAGACCCAGTACTTC.

CDR3 region: CASSDSAGAVGIPYEQYF. CDR3 sequence (DNA): TGTGCCAGCAGCGATTCTGCGGGGGCGGTGGGAATCCCTTACGAGCAGTACTTC. The chain links TRBV12-1 to TRBJ2-7; the D call in the table, TRBD2, was not verified against the DNA. TRBV12-1 is reported as a pseudogene. This CDR3 has 18 amino acids.

The V and J genes are TRBV21-1 and TRBJ2-7; TRBD1, the D gene given by the table, was not confirmed from the DNA. TRBV21-1 is a recognized pseudogene. The CDR3 extends over 14 amino acids. CDR3: CASRIGTLNYEQYF. The CDR3 nucleotides are TGTGCCAGCAGGATCGGGACACTCAACTACGAGCAGTACTTC.

V usage is TRBV19 and J usage is TRBJ1-3, with D perhaps TRBD1 (5 bases). Between the trimmed V and J ends, which lost 7 bases and 0 bases, there was a span of 13 bases. The CDR3 is made up of 15 amino acids. Germline V gene lookup returns CDR1 LNHDA and CDR2 SQIVND (reference sequence). The CDR3: CASTTTVASGNTIYF. In DNA, the CDR3 is TGTGCCAGTACGACGACAGTAGCCTCTGGAAACACCATATATTTT.

This clone was observed a handful of times. CDR3 in amino acids: CASSVLAENNEQFF. Here the CDR3 DNA reads TGTGCCAGCAGCGTACTAGCGGAGAACAATGAGCAGTTCTTC. The chain links TRBV5-4 to TRBJ2-1; 8 nucleotides match TRBD2. V shed 4 bases, J shed 5 bases, and the junction held 5 bases outside the gene matches. In germline, CDR1 is SGHNT, CDR2 YYREEE (reference sequence). The CDR3 is 14 residues long.

This clone has more than one count but fewer than ten. The genes are TRBV6-2 or TRBV6-3 and TRBJ2-7; weak D call: TRBD1 (5 bases). Germline V CDR1 and CDR2: MNHEY, SVGEGT. Trimming pared 0 bases from V and 2 bases from J, leaving 11 bases between. The CDR3 runs to 15 residues. CDR3 sequence (DNA): TGTGCCAGCAGTTACTCTGCAGGGTTTACCTACGAGCAGTACTTC. Translated: CASSYSAGFTYEQYF.

V and J are TRBV24-1 and TRBJ2-1, with D perhaps matching TRBD2 (5 bases). Germline V gene sequence: CDR1 KGHDR, CDR2 SFDVKD. The CDR3 has 13 amino acids. The ends were cut back, 3 bases at V and 8 bases at J, with 10 bases in the middle. In DNA form, the CDR3 reads TGTGCCACCAGTGATGTAATGCGGGATGAGCAGTTCTTC. It is translated as CATSDVMRDEQFF.

With respect to this clone: Additional DNA sequences in this sample encode the identical CDR3. The chain has TRBV4-3 and TRBJ2-7, with a tentative D call TRBD1 (5 bases). Germline CDR1 reads LGHNA; CDR2 reads YSLEER. V was trimmed by 0 bases and J by 4 bases, leaving 7 bases between them. CDR3 length: 13 amino acids. Here the CDR3 DNA reads TGCGCCAGCAGCCAAGACAGGGATTACGAGCAGTACTTC. Translated: CASSQDRDYEQYF.

This clone has a single count. The rearrangement uses TRBV20-1 and TRBJ1-2, with D hard to call. Germline CDR1 DFQATT, CDR2 SNEGSKA (reference sequence). This CDR3 spans 11 amino acids. CDR3 coding DNA: TGCATCCCCGGGCGGGATTATGGCTACACCTTC. This sequence encodes CIPGRDYGYTF.

The rearrangement joins TRBV2 to TRBJ1-5; 9 nucleotides align to TRBD1. This CDR3 is 17 amino acids long. Unmatched junction bases numbered 6, after V lost 2 bases and J lost 1 base. The germline V gene encodes CDR1 SNHLY and CDR2 FYNNEI. CDR3 nucleotide sequence: TGTGCCAGCAGTGAAAGCTACAGGGGGCTGAGCAATCAGCCCCAGCATTTT. This translates into CASSESYRGLSNQPQHF.

J is TRBJ2-3 and V is TRBV19, with TRBD2 as a possible D gene (5 bases). The germline gives CDR1 LNHDA, CDR2 SQIVND (reference sequence). Trimming cost V 3 bases and J 1 base, with 11 bases left between them. The CDR3 extends over 15 amino acids. The CDR3 region has the DNA TGTGCCAGTAGTATGCTGGACTGGGGCACAGATACGCAGTATTTT. Protein: CASSMLDWGTDTQYF. Drawing the rest from reference TRBV19 and TRBJ2-3, the complete variable domain is DGGITQSPKYLFRKEGQNVTLSCEQNLNHDAMYWYRQDPGQGLRLIYYSQIVNDFQKGDIAEGYSVSREKKESFPLTVTSAQKNPTAFYLCASSMLDWGTDTQYFGPGTRLTVL.

CDR3 in amino acids: CASSLGQVNSPLHF. CDR3 sequence (DNA): TGCGCCAGCAGCTTGGGACAAGTTAATTCACCCCTCCACTTT. V gene TRBV5-1 combines with J gene TRBJ1-6; D not certain. The CDR3 is 14 amino acids. V was shortened by 0 bases and J by 6 bases, with 7 bases between the two germline ends. CDR1 is SGHRS and CDR2 is YFSETQ in the germline V gene.